One TCR beta chain is described in this entry. This specimen comes from a study of blood T cell dynamics during melanoma immunotherapy. Study information: First-line therapy was either pembrolizumab or nivolumab with ipilimumab for metastatic melanoma.

Each bulk PBMC sample had around 360 ng DNA loaded. Method: immunoSEQ multiplex PCR; TCRdb's copy keeps in-frame clones and lacks some. The sample comprises 10,000 to 12,000 clones, about 87% of which are singletons, and roughly 6.9% rests with the top ten. Trimming cost V 3 bases and J 5 bases, with 14 bases left between them. The CDR3 runs to 14 residues. Germline CDR1 and CDR2: GTSNPN and SVGIG (reference sequence). Time point noted: week 3, after first cycle of checkpoint inhibitor. Here the sequenced sample was blood, taken from a patient treated with checkpoint blockade. The receptor was isolated from a human donor with melanoma. V is TRBV30 and J is TRBJ1-5; D might be TRBD1 (5 bases). This CDR3 reads CAWSRAGGYQPQHF. The CDR3 DNA is TGTGCCTGGAGCAGGGCGGGAGGCTATCAGCCCCAGCATTTT.